A single sample gave rise to the 7 T cell receptor beta chains below, sequenced in a study of T-cell memory formation after mild COVID-19. TCRdb re-called the 5' RACE reads through MiXCR, storing one row per CDR3 protein. This table has a few hundred thousand distinct CDR3 sequences, about 17% appearing once. Specimen: PBMCs or a T cell subset sorted from them (not recorded which). The source of these receptors is a man between 18 and 35 years old who had mild COVID-19 (a few samples of this study predate the infection). Cell type and time point are not known.

This clonotype was counted between two and nine times. The gene calls are TRBV5-6 and TRBJ2-1; a weak D match, TRBD2 (7 bases). This CDR3 spans 15 amino acids. The V and J ends lost 2 bases and 7 bases respectively, with 16 bases between them. CDR1 is SGHDT, CDR2 YYEEEE, per germline. The CDR3 here is CASSFVGGAKNEQFF. The CDR3 DNA sequence: TGTGCCAGCAGCTTCGTGGGGGGGGCCAAGAATGAGCAGTTCTTC.

This sequence joins TRBV5-1 and TRBJ1-1; unclear D gene. Germline V gene sequence: CDR1 SGHRS, CDR2 YFSETQ. Trimming shortened V by 6 bases and J by 4 bases, and 16 bases separated the two germline ends. The CDR3 contains 14 residues. Here the CDR3 DNA reads TGCGCCAGCACCCTACAGTCCGAGGTCACTGAAGCTTTCTTT. Its translation: CASTLQSEVTEAFF.

Only a few counts were recorded for this clonotype. The V gene is TRBV9, the J gene TRBJ2-3, with 9 positions matching TRBD1. CDR3 length: 16 amino acids. The germline V gene has CDR1 SGDLS and CDR2 YYNGEE. J lost 2 bases, V lost 4 bases, and 8 bases had no gene match. Here the CDR3 reads CASSTQRDRVTDTQYF. CDR3 sequence (DNA): TGTGCCAGCAGCACTCAAAGGGACAGGGTCACAGATACGCAGTATTTT. Complete variable domain (other parts from reference TRBV9 and TRBJ2-3): DSGVTQTPKHLITATGQRVTLRCSPRSGDLSVYWYQQSLDQGLQFLIQYYNGEERAKGNILERFSAQQFPDLHSELNLSSLELGDSALYFCASSTQRDRVTDTQYFGPGTRLTVL.

This clonotype was observed a few times. This chain connects TRBV5-4 to TRBJ1-1; 7 nucleotides line up with TRBD1. The trim removed 3 bases at V and 3 bases at J, leaving 5 bases unmatched. Germline assignment: CDR1 SGHNT and CDR2 YYREEE (reference sequence). The CDR3 length is 14 residues. CDR3 in DNA: TGTGCCAGCAGCTGGGCAGACAGGGACACTGAAGCTTTCTTT. It yields the protein CASSWADRDTEAFF. Using reference TRBV5-4 and TRBJ1-1 for the parts outside the CDR3, the full variable domain is ETGVTQSPTHLIKTRGQQVTLRCSSQSGHNTVSWYQQALGQGPQFIFQYYREEENGRGNFPPRFSGLQFPNYSSELNVNALELDDSALYLCASSWADRDTEAFFGQGTRLTVV.

The rearrangement joins TRBV20-1 to TRBJ2-2, with D unclear. The V end was cut by 3 bases, the J end by 1 base, with 12 bases between. From germline, CDR1 is DFQATT and CDR2 SNEGSKA (reference sequence). The CDR3 spans 15 residues. CDR3 DNA: TGCAGTGCTAGCCCCCGGGTTTGGAACACCGGGGAGCTGTTTTTT. Amino acids: CSASPRVWNTGELFF.

This clonotype showed up just a few times. The junction and the germline gene differ at one end; a read error may be behind it. This chain links TRBV2 with TRBJ2-5, with D perhaps given as TRBD1 or TRBD2 (5 bases each). This CDR3 comprises 12 residues. Per the germline V gene, CDR1 is SNHLY and CDR2 is FYNNEI. The CDR3 spells CASSEGRDPSLF. Here the CDR3 DNA reads TGTGCCAGCAGTGAGGGACGGGACCCGTCGTTATTC.

There are a few counts of this clonotype. This chain uses TRBV6-5 with TRBJ2-3; 12 bases are shared with TRBD2. Germline V gives CDR1 MNHEY, CDR2 SVGAGI. This CDR3 comprises 16 residues. After removal of 0 bases from V and 6 bases from J, the junction contained 4 bases not matched to a gene. The CDR3 region is CASSYSPLAGGDTQYF. CDR3 DNA: TGTGCCAGCAGTTACTCCCCCCTAGCGGGGGGGGATACGCAGTATTTT.